This TCR beta chain was sequenced during a study of tumor and adjacent non-tumor tissue in lung cancer. The germline CDR1 and CDR2 sequences are MNHEY and SVGEGT. The CDR3 is 15 amino acids. With V trimmed by 10 bases and J by 12 bases, 18 bases remained unmatched. On this clonotype itself: Its specificity is unknown. This may stem from a read error, because a much larger clone lies one nucleotide away.

Findings and caveats of the study: Shorter survival was associated with higher TCR diversity in tumors. Tumor tissue had significantly higher TCR diversity than normal lung.

The template was RNA from unsorted bulk tissue. Three rounds of nested PCR, following a modified ARM-PCR protocol, produced the TCRbeta library. Each CDR3 protein gets one entry after TCRdb re-called the multiplex PCR reads with MiXCR. The data show over 100,000 distinct CDR3 sequences, around 75% seen once. V gene TRBV6-2 or TRBV6-3 combines with J gene TRBJ2-7, with 13 bases fitting TRBD2. The sample taken for sequencing was lung tumor tissue. This TCR derives from a woman aged 55-69 years with non-small cell lung cancer. The CDR3 protein is CAITVDSRGLAGAYF. CDR3 coding DNA: TGTGCCATCACCGTTGACTCCCGCGGACTAGCGGGGGCGTACTTC.